This TCR beta chain was sequenced for a study of CD8+ T cells in alopecia areata. Study-level background: For the treated group, dosing was oral tofacitinib at 5 to 10 mg twice daily. Using the percentage of affected scalp area, treated patients' severity was scored.

Stated treatment: oral pan-JAK inhibitor, 5-10 mg twice daily. With respect to this clone: Its antigen is unknown.

The germline gives CDR1 MGHRA, CDR2 YSYEKL. The V and J ends lost 0 bases and 5 bases respectively, with 13 bases between them. The CDR3 sequence is 15 residues long. Findings and limits, study-wide: The link between baseline CD8+ expansion and response remains uncertain with one nonresponder.

The authors extracted RNA and reverse transcribed it into cDNA as the sequencing template. Some clones are missing from TCRdb's copy, which holds only in-frame ones; the method was immunoSEQ multiplex PCR. Altogether about 200,000 clones are present, 64% being singletons, with the ten largest covering around 4.3%. The source was CD4+ T cells sorted from blood, collected at week 4, from a patient treated with tofacitinib. The TCR sequence derives from a human donor with alopecia areata. The chain has TRBV4-1 and TRBJ2-5; D uncertain. CDR3 sequence reads: CASSQDGIDPETQYF. CDR3 DNA: TGCGCCAGCAGCCAAGATGGAATCGATCCGGAGACCCAGTACTTC.